The 31 T cell receptor beta chains given below trace back to one sample, sequenced in a study of cytomegalovirus exposure and HLA in healthy donors (dated by TCRdb to about 2017). Preparation of the library involved the immunoSEQ multiplex PCR assay. For the multiplex PCR, a mixture combining 60 forward primers for TCR Vbeta segments and 13 reverse primers for TCR Jbeta segments was used. TCRdb re-hosts the immuneACCESS table, in-frame sequences only. Its copies lack some clones; in the studies checked, an unresolved V gene accounts for under half of them, and the cause for the rest is not known. For this sample the table gives around 140,000 clones, of which 75% to 85% were detected only once. 4.5% of the sample is in the top ten clones. What was sequenced was PBMCs. The receptors were gathered from a middle-aged man in good health and CMV-seronegative.

The chain uses TRBV18 and TRBJ1-5; D is uncertain. This CDR3 is 17 amino acids long. The V end was cut by 3 bases, the J end by 5 bases, with 20 bases between. CDR1 KGHSH and CDR2 LQKENI come from the germline V gene. CDR3 residues: CASSPSPGITMDQPQHF. The CDR3 DNA reads as TGTGCCAGCTCACCTAGCCCCGGGATCACGATGGATCAGCCCCAGCATTTT.

This sequence joins TRBV9 and TRBJ1-3; no definite D call. Deletions cut 0 bases from V and 2 bases from J, with 9 bases between. Germline V CDR1 and CDR2: SGDLS, YYNGEE. This CDR3 is built from 15 residues. The chain's CDR3 is CASSVGSGTGNTIYF. Here the CDR3 DNA reads TGTGCCAGCAGCGTAGGATCGGGTACTGGAAACACCATATATTTT. The complete variable domain, with remaining parts taken from reference TRBV9 and TRBJ1-3, reads DSGVTQTPKHLITATGQRVTLRCSPRSGDLSVYWYQQSLDQGLQFLIQYYNGEERAKGNILERFSAQQFPDLHSELNLSSLELGDSALYFCASSVGSGTGNTIYFGEGSWLTVV.

The CDR3 nucleotides are TGTGCCTGGAGTCCCGGGACATCCTCGTACTATGGCTACACCTTC. Encoded protein: CAWSPGTSSYYGYTF. This chain uses TRBV30 with TRBJ1-2, with D perhaps matching TRBD1 (6 bases). CDR3 length: 15 amino acids. In germline, CDR1 is GTSNPN, CDR2 SVGIG (reference sequence). V lost 2 bases to trimming and J lost 3 bases, with 16 bases between them.

The chain employs TRBV2 and TRBJ2-6; 12 positions agree with TRBD2. Germline trimming cut 5 bases from V and 2 bases from J; bases unmatched to any gene: 7. This CDR3 contains 18 residues. Per germline, CDR1 SNHLY and CDR2 FYNNEI. The CDR3 region is CASSRLAGGPTGANVLTF. The CDR3 DNA is TGTGCCAGCAGTCGCCTAGCGGGGGGGCCCACTGGGGCCAACGTCCTGACTTTC.

The chain carries TRBV2 and TRBJ2-1, with 12 bases aligning to TRBD2. This CDR3 spans 21 amino acids. The junction had 17 bases not matched to a gene; V was cut back by 2 bases and J by 3 bases. Per germline, CDR1 SNHLY and CDR2 FYNNEI. This CDR3 is CASSEIFLAGGLLWYYNEQFF. CDR3 nucleotide sequence: TGTGCCAGCAGTGAAATCTTCCTAGCGGGGGGGCTCTTGTGGTACTACAATGAGCAGTTCTTC.

The J gene is TRBJ1-3, the V gene TRBV19; D gene ambiguous. With 5 bases removed from V and 2 bases from J, the gap between germline ends came to 13 bases. This CDR3 spans 15 amino acids. CDR1 and CDR2 from the germline V gene are LNHDA and SQIVND (reference sequence). CDR3 DNA sequence: TGTGCCAGTAGTCCTGGGAGGTCCGCTGGAAACACCATATATTTT. Translation gives CASSPGRSAGNTIYF. Together with reference TRBV19 and TRBJ1-3, the CDR3 gives the full variable domain: DGGITQSPKYLFRKEGQNVTLSCEQNLNHDAMYWYRQDPGQGLRLIYYSQIVNDFQKGDIAEGYSVSREKKESFPLTVTSAQKNPTAFYLCASSPGRSAGNTIYFGEGSWLTVV.

The chain recombines TRBV6-1 with TRBJ1-1; perhaps TRBD1 as D (6 bases). V was pared by 4 bases and J by 1 base, with 10 bases between. Germline V gene lookup returns CDR1 MNHNS and CDR2 SASEGT. The CDR3 is made up of 14 amino acids. The CDR3 is CASSGETGNTEAFF. The CDR3 region has the DNA TGTGCCAGCAGTGGGGAGACAGGGAACACTGAAGCTTTCTTT.

This clone was observed once. The chain combines TRBV2 with TRBJ2-1; the match to TRBD2 covers 8 bases. The ends lost 6 bases at V and 10 bases at J; junction bases unmatched: 17. The CDR3 is 16 residues long. Germline V gives CDR1 SNHLY, CDR2 FYNNEI. CDR3 DNA: TGTGCCAGCAGCCGCGACTGGGCGGGGGGCGGGCCGGAGCAGTTCTTC. The encoded protein is CASSRDWAGGGPEQFF.

The chain links TRBV30 to TRBJ2-5; a weak D match, TRBD2 (6 bases). In germline, CDR1 is GTSNPN, CDR2 SVGIG (reference sequence). CDR3 size: 11 residues. Trimming shortened V by 8 bases and J by 1 base, and 8 bases separated the two germline ends. The CDR3 DNA reads TGTGCCCACGGGGGCCAAGAGACCCAGTACTTC. It encodes CAHGGQETQYF.

The gene calls are TRBV29-1 and TRBJ1-2, with D maybe TRBD1 (5 bases). Per the germline V gene, CDR1 is SQVTM and CDR2 is ANQGSEA. V lost 2 bases, J lost 6 bases, and 10 bases lay in between. The CDR3 runs to 12 residues. This chain's CDR3 is CSVERQINGYTF. CDR3 coding DNA: TGCAGCGTTGAAAGACAGATTAATGGCTACACCTTC.

This clone showed up just a few times. The chain links TRBV5-4 to TRBJ2-5, with D possibly matching TRBD2 (6 bases). The V gene lost 5 bases and the J gene lost 1 base, with 12 bases spanning the gap. Germline V gene lookup returns CDR1 SGHNT and CDR2 YYREEE (reference sequence). This CDR3 comprises 14 residues. CDR3 protein: CASRGGASQETQYF. Written as DNA, the CDR3 is TGTGCCAGCAGGGGGGGTGCTTCCCAAGAGACCCAGTACTTC.

In this sample, this clone turned up a few times. The chain is built from TRBV4-1 and TRBJ1-6; a possible D gene is TRBD1 (6 bases). Germline CDR1 is MGHRA and CDR2 is YSYEKL. The CDR3 totals 12 residues. Between the trimmed V and J ends, which lost 4 bases and 12 bases, there was a span of 10 bases. The CDR3 bases are TGCGCCAGCAGCCCCGTAGGGGGACCCCTCCACTTT. This gives the protein CASSPVGGPLHF.

This chain connects TRBV27 to TRBJ2-7, with 10 bases matching TRBD1. Trimming removed 6 bases from V and 3 bases from J; junction bases left unmatched: 11. From germline, CDR1 is MNHEY and CDR2 SMNVEV (reference sequence). This CDR3 comprises 16 residues. DNA for the CDR3: TGTGCCAGCAGGCCCGGGACAGGGGCGCTGGGCTACGAGCAGTACTTC. Its protein is CASRPGTGALGYEQYF.

The chain carries TRBV25-1 and TRBJ1-3, with 9 bases fitting TRBD1. Germline CDR1 MGHDK, CDR2 SYGVNS. J was trimmed by 4 bases and V by 4 bases; bases with no gene match: 5. CDR3 length: 15 residues. The CDR3: CASSVTGGNGNTIYF. The CDR3 bases are TGTGCCAGCAGTGTGACAGGGGGAAACGGAAACACCATATATTTT. Complete variable domain (other parts from reference TRBV25-1 and TRBJ1-3): EADIYQTPRYLVIGTGKKITLECSQTMGHDKMYWYQQDPGMELHLIHYSYGVNSTEKGDLSSESTVSRIRTEHFPLTLESARPSHTSQYLCASSVTGGNGNTIYFGEGSWLTVV.

The genes are TRBV4-1 and TRBJ2-2, with D unclear. Germline loops: CDR1 MGHRA, CDR2 YSYEKL. The CDR3 is 11 amino acids. The germline V and J ends were trimmed by 1 base and 8 bases, with 2 bases remaining between them. The CDR3 DNA is TGCGCCAGCAGCCAAGCGGGGGAGCTGTTTTTT. This encodes CASSQAGELFF.

This clone has a handful of counts. This sequence joins TRBV6-6 and TRBJ2-3, with 9 positions matching TRBD2. The V gene's germline CDR1 is MNHNY and CDR2 SVGAGI (reference sequence). V shed 5 bases, J shed 5 bases, and the junction held 8 bases outside the gene matches. This CDR3 contains 15 residues. CDR3 nucleotides: TGTGCCAGCAGTCATAGCGGGGGAGGGTTAGATACGCAGTATTTT. It yields the protein CASSHSGGGLDTQYF.

This sequence joins TRBV11-2 and TRBJ1-4; D is possibly TRBD1 (5 bases). This CDR3 region has 13 residues. The V and J ends lost 5 bases and 7 bases respectively, with 11 bases between them. Per the germline V gene, CDR1 is SGHAT and CDR2 is FQNNGV. The CDR3 DNA sequence: TGTGCCAGCAGCCCCCGGCAGGGTGAAAAACTGTTTTTT. Translating it yields CASSPRQGEKLFF.

The CDR3 DNA reads TGTGCCGAGGGTGTTGCTAATGAAAAACTGTTTTTT. As protein: CAEGVANEKLFF. V and J are TRBV28 and TRBJ1-4; D gene unclear. This CDR3 spans 12 amino acids. CDR1 and CDR2 (germline): MDHEN, SYDVKM. V lost 11 bases, J lost 3 bases, and 10 bases lay in between. Using reference TRBV28 and TRBJ1-4 for the parts outside the CDR3, the full variable domain is DVKVTQSSRYLVKRTGEKVFLECVQDMDHENMFWYRQDPGLGLRLIYFSYDVKMKEKGDIPEGYSVSREKKERFSLILESASTNQTSMYLCAEGVANEKLFFGSGTQLSVL.

V and J are TRBV4-1 and TRBJ1-1; 8 bases line up with TRBD1. CDR3 length: 14 amino acids. Germline-derived CDR1 and CDR2 are MGHRA and YSYEKL. J was trimmed by 4 bases and V by 4 bases; bases with no gene match: 5. Written as DNA, the CDR3 is TGCGCCAGCAGCCTTAACAGGGGGGCCACTGAAGCTTTCTTT. Translating gives CASSLNRGATEAFF.

V is TRBV7-2 and J is TRBJ2-3, with D possibly being TRBD1 (6 bases). Germline V gene sequence: CDR1 SGHTA, CDR2 FQGNSA. This CDR3 is 14 amino acids long. V gave up 0 bases and J gave up 10 bases, with 14 bases separating them. CDR3: CASSLAGAARAQYF. The DNA of the CDR3 is TGTGCCAGCAGCTTAGCGGGGGCGGCTCGGGCGCAGTATTTT. Filled out from reference TRBV7-2 and TRBJ2-3, the complete variable domain reads GAGVSQSPSNKVTEKGKDVELRCDPISGHTALYWYRQSLGQGLEFLIYFQGNSAPDKSGLPSDRFSAERTGGSVSTLTIQRTQQEDSAVYLCASSLAGAARAQYFGPGTRLTVL.

The V and J genes are TRBV9 and TRBJ2-1, with D perhaps TRBD2 (7 bases). The germline CDR1 and CDR2 sequences are SGDLS and YYNGEE. The CDR3 has 15 amino acids. Trimming cost V 0 bases and J 7 bases, with 14 bases left between them. The CDR3: CASSVEGGPGNEQFF. As DNA, the CDR3 is TGTGCCAGCAGCGTAGAGGGGGGGCCGGGGAATGAGCAGTTCTTC.

This chain joins TRBV7-9 and TRBJ2-7, with D uncertain. The germline CDR1 and CDR2 sequences are SEHNR and FQNEAQ (reference sequence). The V end lost 5 bases, the J end lost 1 base, and 9 bases lay between the germline ends. The CDR3 has 13 amino acids. CDR3 in DNA: TGTGCCAGCAGCGTTGGAGAGTCCTACGAGCAGTACTTC. This encodes CASSVGESYEQYF.

This clone was detected a few times. The rearrangement uses TRBV18 and TRBJ2-7, with TRBD2 matching over 9 bases. CDR1 is KGHSH and CDR2 is LQKENI in the germline V gene. The CDR3 runs to 15 residues. The junction had 4 bases not matched to a gene; V was cut back by 0 bases and J by 4 bases. The CDR3 is CASSPPGLAAYEQYF. CDR3 DNA sequence: TGTGCCAGCTCACCACCGGGACTAGCCGCTTACGAGCAGTACTTC.

This clone was observed a few times. The chain uses TRBV14 and TRBJ1-1; no reliable D call. V shed 0 bases and J shed 0 bases, with 5 bases lying between them. Germline loops: CDR1 SGHDN, CDR2 FVKESK. This CDR3 is 14 amino acids long. The CDR3 DNA sequence: TGTGCCAGCAGCCAAGAGTTAGTGAACACTGAAGCTTTCTTT. Amino acid sequence: CASSQELVNTEAFF.

The chain employs TRBV16 and TRBJ2-1; a possible D gene is TRBD2 (5 bases). This CDR3 is built from 16 residues. Germline loops: CDR1 KGHSY, CDR2 FQNENV. V dropped 4 bases and J dropped 0 bases, with 13 bases sitting between them. The CDR3 bases are TGTGCCAGCAGCCCTTATGCGAGGGCCTCCTACAATGAGCAGTTCTTC. The encoded protein is CASSPYARASYNEQFF.

The chain couples TRBV5-4 to TRBJ1-1, with D possibly being TRBD1 (5 bases). This CDR3 is 15 amino acids long. The germline V gene encodes CDR1 SGHNT and CDR2 YYREEE (reference sequence). Trimming took off 0 bases at V and 0 bases at J, with 9 bases between the two ends. The CDR3 loop reads CASSLAGRVNTEAFF. DNA of the CDR3: TGTGCCAGCAGCTTGGCCGGCAGGGTGAACACTGAAGCTTTCTTT.

V usage is TRBV4-2 and J usage is TRBJ1-2; 7 bases fit TRBD1. Germline CDR1 reads LGHNA; CDR2 reads YNFKEQ. V dropped 0 bases and J dropped 3; count of bases not matched to a gene: 4. The CDR3 extends over 15 amino acids. Written as DNA, the CDR3 is TGTGCCAGCAGCCAAGAAGCCGGGACAGACTATGGCTACACCTTC. Protein sequence: CASSQEAGTDYGYTF.

The genes are TRBV27 and TRBJ2-5, with TRBD1 identical over 8 bases. V lost 4 bases, J lost 7 bases, and 8 bases stayed unmatched. Germline V gives CDR1 MNHEY, CDR2 SMNVEV (reference sequence). The length of the CDR3 is 14 residues. This CDR3 reads CASSSNRGKGTQYF. CDR3 coding DNA: TGTGCCAGCAGTTCCAACAGGGGGAAAGGGACCCAGTACTTC.

The rearrangement joins TRBV11-2 to TRBJ2-3; a weak D match, TRBD1 (6 bases). Trimming removed 6 bases at V and 0 bases at J, with 13 bases between. The germline gives CDR1 SGHAT, CDR2 FQNNGV. The CDR3 consists of 15 residues. The DNA of the CDR3 is TGTGCCAGCAGTGTCGACAGGCCTAGCACAGATACGCAGTATTTT. Amino acids: CASSVDRPSTDTQYF.

The table lists this clone with a few counts. The rearrangement joins TRBV25-1 to TRBJ1-6, with D possibly TRBD1 on 6 matching bases. The CDR3 is 15 residues long. Germline lookup yields CDR1 MGHDK and CDR2 SYGVNS. The V end lost 3 bases, the J end lost 7 bases, and 13 bases lay between the germline ends. The CDR3 region is CASSDLGRGNSPLHF. CDR3 DNA: TGTGCCAGCAGTGACCTAGGCAGGGGAAATTCACCCCTCCACTTT.

V is TRBV10-3 and J is TRBJ1-5; 8 bases are shared with TRBD1. Per germline, CDR1 ENHRY and CDR2 SYGVKD. There are 14 residues in the CDR3. V shed 6 bases and J 5 bases; nucleotides not matched to a gene: 6. The CDR3 protein is CAIRGTGIDQPQHF. In nucleotides, the CDR3 is TGTGCCATCAGGGGGACAGGAATCGATCAGCCCCAGCATTTT.